This T cell receptor beta chain originates from a study of T cell responses to AZD1222 COVID-19 vaccine. Study findings and constraints: With two AZD1222 doses given, Spike-specific TCR breadth and depth both rose. Spike-spanning, vaccine-associated CD4 TCRs were dominant at 160-218 and 743-854.

The V end was cut by 0 bases, the J end by 7 bases, with 7 bases between. Germline CDR1 reads SGHDN; CDR2 reads FVKESK. The CDR3 covers 14 residues. Some clones are missing from TCRdb's copy, which holds only in-frame ones; the method was immunoSEQ multiplex PCR. The sample has 89,000 or so clones; just over 85% are singletons. This clone has a handful of counts. Its specificity is unknown. Second doses were pooled across both intervals (about 4 or about 12 weeks). The sequence was collected from an adult who received the AZD1222 COVID-19 vaccine. This chain uses TRBV14 with TRBJ1-6; D is unclear. Here the sequenced sample was peripheral blood, taken 28 days after the second AZD1222 dose. CDR3 sequence (DNA): TGTGCCAGCAGCCAAGATCGGCAAAATTCACCCCTCCACTTT. Encoded protein: CASSQDRQNSPLHF. The whole variable domain, filled in from reference TRBV14 and TRBJ1-6, reads EAGVTQFPSHSVIEKGQTVTLRCDPISGHDNLYWYRRVMGKEIKFLLHFVKESKQDESGMPNNRFLAERTGGTYSTLKVQPAELEDSGVYFCASSQDRQNSPLHFGNGTRLTVT.